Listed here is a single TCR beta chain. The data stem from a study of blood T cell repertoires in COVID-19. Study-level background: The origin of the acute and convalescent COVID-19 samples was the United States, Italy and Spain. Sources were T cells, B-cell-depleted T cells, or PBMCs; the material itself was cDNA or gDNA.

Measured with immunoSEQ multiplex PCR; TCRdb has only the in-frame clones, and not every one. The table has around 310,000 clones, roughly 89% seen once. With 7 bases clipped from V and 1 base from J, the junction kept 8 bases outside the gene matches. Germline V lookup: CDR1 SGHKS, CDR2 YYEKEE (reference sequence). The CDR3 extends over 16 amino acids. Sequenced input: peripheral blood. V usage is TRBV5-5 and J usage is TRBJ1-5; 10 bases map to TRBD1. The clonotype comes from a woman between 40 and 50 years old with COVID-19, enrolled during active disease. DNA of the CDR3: TGTGCCAGCCAGGAGACAGGGGGCTCCAGCAATCAGCCCCAGCATTTT. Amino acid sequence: CASQETGGSSNQPQHF. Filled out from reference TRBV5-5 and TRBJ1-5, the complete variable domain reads DAGVTQSPTHLIKTRGQQVTLRCSPISGHKSVSWYQQVLGQGPQFIFQYYEKEERGRGNFPDRFSARQFPNYSSELNVNALLLGDSALYLCASQETGGSSNQPQHFGDGTRLSIL.